The rows below give T cell receptor beta chains drawn from one sample of a study of a mutant IDH1 vaccine in newly diagnosed glioma. No antigen has been identified for these receptors. TCRdb's copy holds only in-frame clones and misses some; the assay was immunoSEQ multiplex PCR. The sample lists tens of thousands of clones, around 84% occurring once. Sequencing was performed on PBMCs, taken from a glioma patient whose treatment included an IDH1 peptide vaccine. The receptor source for this set is a woman younger than 45 with glioma. Some clones in this sample may be carry-over from other donors' samples. The CDR3 runs from the conserved cysteine through the conserved F or W. The order of the fields is D gene, V gene, clone size, J gene, CDR3 DNA, CDR3 protein. D genes are given only for firm matches. Size is omitted from some rows. Given values are once, few, many or a class for expanded clones.

D: -; V: TRBV7-9; size: -; J: TRBJ1-1; DNA: TGTGCCAGCAGGGTGGAGAACACTGAAGCTTTCTTT; CDR3: CASRVENTEAFF
D: -; V: TRBV27; size: few; J: TRBJ1-5; DNA: TGTGCCAGCAGTTTGATAGGGACACCGCCCCAGCATTTT; CDR3: CASSLIGTPPQHF
D: TRBD2; V: TRBV5-1; size: -; J: TRBJ2-7; DNA: TGCGCCAGCAGCTTGCGCGGGAGCGACGAGCAGTACTTC; CDR3: CASSLRGSDEQYF
D: -; V: TRBV5-6; size: -; J: TRBJ1-2; DNA: TGTGCCAGCAGCTTGGGTCTCTTCTATGGCTACACCTTC; CDR3: CASSLGLFYGYTF
D: -; V: TRBV10-2; size: -; J: TRBJ2-7; DNA: TGCGCCAGCAGTCGGGTACCGGCGTACGAGCAGTACTTC; CDR3: CASSRVPAYEQYF
D: -; V: TRBV7-2; size: -; J: TRBJ2-7; DNA: TGTGCCAGCAGCTTATTTACTCGGCAGTACTTC; CDR3: CASSLFTRQYF
D: -; V: TRBV15; size: -; J: TRBJ1-1; DNA: TGTGCCACCGGCCCCGGGCATCCCATGAACACTGAAGCTTTCTTT; CDR3: CATGPGHPMNTEAFF
D: -; V: TRBV7-6; size: -; J: TRBJ2-3; DNA: TGTGCCAGCAGCTTAGCGTCGAGGGGAGATACGCAGTATTTT; CDR3: CASSLASRGDTQYF
D: -; V: TRBV9; size: medium-sized; J: TRBJ1-1; DNA: TGTGCCAGCAGCCCTACGGACAGCTACACTGAAGCTTTCTTT; CDR3: CASSPTDSYTEAFF
D: TRBD2; V: TRBV7-9; size: once; J: TRBJ2-1; DNA: TGTGCCAGCAGCCCCACGGGGGGAGGGAGCTCCTACAATGAGCAGTTCTTC; CDR3: CASSPTGGGSSYNEQFF
D: TRBD1; V: TRBV7-2; size: -; J: TRBJ2-3; DNA: TGTGCCAGCAGCCCGCACAGGGGGCTGGATACGCAGTATTTT; CDR3: CASSPHRGLDTQYF
D: TRBD1; V: TRBV27; size: -; J: TRBJ2-7; DNA: TGTGCCAGCAGTTTCTCGGGACAGGACGAGCAGTACTTC; CDR3: CASSFSGQDEQYF
D: TRBD1; V: TRBV4-2; size: -; J: TRBJ1-2; DNA: TGTGCCAGCAGCCAAGTGGGGACTACAGGGGATGGCTACACCTTC; CDR3: CASSQVGTTGDGYTF
D: TRBD1; V: TRBV4-1; size: -; J: TRBJ1-5; DNA: TGCGCCAGCAGCGACCGGGACAGGGGGCTTCAGCCCCAGCATTTT; CDR3: CASSDRDRGLQPQHF
D: -; V: TRBV6-5; size: -; J: TRBJ1-5; DNA: TGTGCCAGCAGTCCCACCGCTTATAGCAATCAGCCCCAGCATTTT; CDR3: CASSPTAYSNQPQHF
D: -; V: TRBV6-5; size: -; J: TRBJ1-2; DNA: TGTGCCAGCAGACAGAACTATGGCTACACCTTC; CDR3: CASRQNYGYTF
D: -; V: TRBV4-2; size: few; J: TRBJ2-7; DNA: TGTGCCAGCAGCCCATATAAGGGGGGAACCTACGAGCAGTACTTC; CDR3: CASSPYKGGTYEQYF